This T cell receptor beta chain was found in a study of blood T cells in healthy people across ages. About the research overall: Every two T cells gave about one barcoded beta molecule via template switching.

No fewer than 5.5 micrograms of total RNA were isolated from every sample. For the second PCR, which ran for about 6 to 11 cycles, a sample-barcoded 5' primer and a J-beta primer mix were used. Each of the cDNA molecules was tagged by a template-switch adaptor with 12 random nucleotides. TCRdb recomputed calls from the 5' RACE reads with MiXCR, one row per CDR3 protein. This table holds around 1.1 million distinct CDR3 sequences, around two fifths found once. Trimming removed 1 base from V and 1 base from J, with 11 bases in between. Germline V CDR1 and CDR2: SGHVS, FNYEAQ. CDR3 size: 15 residues. This clonotype appeared a few times.

This chain links TRBV7-6 with TRBJ2-7; perhaps TRBD1 as D (6 bases). The TCR sequence derives from a man aged 18 to 29 in good health. Specimen: blood. The DNA for the CDR3 is TGTGCCAGCAGCTTAGAGACAGGTGCGTCCTACGAGCAGTACTTC. This encodes CASSLETGASYEQYF.